This T cell receptor beta chain came from a study of CD8+CD57+ T cells in acquired aplastic anemia. The V gene lost 0 bases and the J gene lost 6 bases, with 8 bases spanning the gap. Germline V lookup: CDR1 SGHKS, CDR2 YYEKEE (reference sequence). The CDR3 is made up of 13 amino acids. Patients included in sequencing had previously demonstrated CD8+CD57+ cell expansion by flow cytometry. Blood was sampled before the patients had received any therapy. Genomic DNA served as template for TCR beta VDJ and CDR3 profiling. From the reads, TCRdb called clonotypes with MiXCR, one entry per CDR3 protein. The table has about 180,000 distinct CDR3 sequences, about 50% seen once. This clonotype came up many times.

V usage is TRBV5-5 and J usage is TRBJ2-3, with D uncertain. The material sequenced was sorted CD4+, CD8+, or CD8+CD57+ T cells (not recorded which) from PBMCs. The source is a human donor with aplastic anemia. The CDR3 spells CASSLGGRDTQYF. CDR3 in DNA: TGTGCCAGCAGCTTGGGAGGTAGGGATACGCAGTATTTT. The full variable domain, rest sourced from reference TRBV5-5 and TRBJ2-3, is DAGVTQSPTHLIKTRGQQVTLRCSPISGHKSVSWYQQVLGQGPQFIFQYYEKEERGRGNFPDRFSARQFPNYSSELNVNALLLGDSALYLCASSLGGRDTQYFGPGTRLTVL.